The T cell receptor beta chain described here comes from a study of OX40 agonist ivuxolimab in advanced cancers. Overall study context: One patient with hepatocellular carcinoma and two with cutaneous melanoma, three in all, had partial responses.

Blood draws occurred at baseline, cycle 4 day 1, and cycle 7 day 1. Profiled with immunoSEQ multiplex PCR; TCRdb holds only in-frame clones, not every one. The sample has 55,000 to 65,000 clones, over 80% seen once; the top ten hold 23%. CDR3 length: 13 residues. V lost 1 base to trimming and J lost 0 bases, with 1 base between them. In germline, CDR1 is SGHVS, CDR2 FQNEAQ. This receptor was identified in an adult with an advanced solid tumor such as melanoma, head and neck, liver or kidney cancer. The source material was CD4+ or CD8+ T cells sorted from blood, sampled in a trial of the OX40 agonist ivuxolimab. The rearrangement uses TRBV7-8 and TRBJ2-1; D is unclear. CDR3 DNA sequence: TGTGCCAGCAGCTTAGGCTCCTACAATGAGCAGTTCTTC. This sequence encodes CASSLGSYNEQFF.